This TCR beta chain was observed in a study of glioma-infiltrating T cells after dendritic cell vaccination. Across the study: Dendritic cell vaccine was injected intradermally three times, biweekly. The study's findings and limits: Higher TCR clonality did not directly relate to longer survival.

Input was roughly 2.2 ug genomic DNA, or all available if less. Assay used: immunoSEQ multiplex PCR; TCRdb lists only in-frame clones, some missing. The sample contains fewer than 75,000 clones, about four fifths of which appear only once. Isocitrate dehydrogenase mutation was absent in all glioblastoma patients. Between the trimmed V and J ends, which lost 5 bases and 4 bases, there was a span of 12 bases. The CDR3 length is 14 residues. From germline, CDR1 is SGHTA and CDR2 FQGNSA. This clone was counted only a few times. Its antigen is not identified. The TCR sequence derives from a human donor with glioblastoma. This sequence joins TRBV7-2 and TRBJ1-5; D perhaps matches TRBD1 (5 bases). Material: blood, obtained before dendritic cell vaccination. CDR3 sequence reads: CASSVRQGNQPQHF. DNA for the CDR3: TGTGCCAGCAGCGTCCGGCAGGGTAATCAGCCCCAGCATTTT. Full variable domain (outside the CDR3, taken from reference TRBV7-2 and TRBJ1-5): GAGVSQSPSNKVTEKGKDVELRCDPISGHTALYWYRQSLGQGLEFLIYFQGNSAPDKSGLPSDRFSAERTGGSVSTLTIQRTQQEDSAVYLCASSVRQGNQPQHFGDGTRLSIL.